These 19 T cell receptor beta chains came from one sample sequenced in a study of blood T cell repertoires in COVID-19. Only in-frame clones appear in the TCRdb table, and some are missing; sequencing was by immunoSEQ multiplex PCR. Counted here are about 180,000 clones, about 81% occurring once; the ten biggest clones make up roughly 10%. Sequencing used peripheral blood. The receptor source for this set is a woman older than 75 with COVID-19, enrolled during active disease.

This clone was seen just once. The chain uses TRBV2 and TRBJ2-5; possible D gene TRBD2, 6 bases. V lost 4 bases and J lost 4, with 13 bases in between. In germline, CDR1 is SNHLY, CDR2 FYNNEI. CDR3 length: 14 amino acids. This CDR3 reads CASSVGGSRETQYF. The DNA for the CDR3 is TGTGCCAGCAGTGTCGGAGGGAGTCGAGAGACCCAGTACTTC.

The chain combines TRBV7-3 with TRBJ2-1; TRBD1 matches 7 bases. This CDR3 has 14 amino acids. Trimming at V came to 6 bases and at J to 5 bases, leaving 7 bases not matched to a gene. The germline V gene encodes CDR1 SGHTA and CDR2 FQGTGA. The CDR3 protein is CASRGDSYHNEQFF. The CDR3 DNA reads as TGTGCCAGCAGAGGGGACAGCTACCACAATGAGCAGTTCTTC.

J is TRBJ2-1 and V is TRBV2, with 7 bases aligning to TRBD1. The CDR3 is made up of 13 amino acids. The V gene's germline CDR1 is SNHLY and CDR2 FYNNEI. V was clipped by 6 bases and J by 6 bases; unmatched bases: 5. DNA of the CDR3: TGTGCCAGCAGGTTGTCAGGGGGCAATGAGCAGTTCTTC. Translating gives CASRLSGGNEQFF. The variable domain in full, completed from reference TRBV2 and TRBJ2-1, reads EPEVTQTPSHQVTQMGQEVILRCVPISNHLYFYWYRQILGQKVEFLVSFYNNEISEKSEIFDDQFSVERPDGSNFTLKIRSTKLEDSAMYFCASRLSGGNEQFFGPGTRLTVL.

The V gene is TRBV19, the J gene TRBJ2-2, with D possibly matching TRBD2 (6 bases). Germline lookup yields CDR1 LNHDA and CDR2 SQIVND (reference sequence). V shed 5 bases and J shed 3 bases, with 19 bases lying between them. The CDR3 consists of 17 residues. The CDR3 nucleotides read TGTGCCAGTAGTGGGGGGAGGTGGGCCCCGTACACCGGGGAGCTGTTTTTT. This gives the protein CASSGGRWAPYTGELFF.

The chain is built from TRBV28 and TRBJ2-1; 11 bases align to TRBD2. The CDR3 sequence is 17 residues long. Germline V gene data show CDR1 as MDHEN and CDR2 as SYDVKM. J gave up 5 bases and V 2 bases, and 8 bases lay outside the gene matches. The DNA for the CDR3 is TGTGCCAGCAGTTTAGGATTAGCGGGAGGGAGGCACAATGAGCAGTTCTTC. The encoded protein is CASSLGLAGGRHNEQFF.

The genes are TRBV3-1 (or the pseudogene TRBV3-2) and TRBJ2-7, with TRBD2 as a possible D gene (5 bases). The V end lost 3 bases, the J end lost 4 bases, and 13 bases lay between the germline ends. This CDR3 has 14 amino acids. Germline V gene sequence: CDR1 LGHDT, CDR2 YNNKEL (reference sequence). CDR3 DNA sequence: TGTGCCAGCAGCCAGGCCCTCCGGGGTTACGAGCAGTACTTC. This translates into CASSQALRGYEQYF.

The CDR3 DNA sequence: TGTGCCAGCAGCGTCAGGGGGGCAGACACTGAAGCTTTCTTT. It yields the protein CASSVRGADTEAFF. This chain connects TRBV7-9 to TRBJ1-1; 7 nucleotides align to TRBD1. The CDR3 has 14 residues. Germline-derived CDR1 and CDR2 are SEHNR and FQNEAQ (reference sequence). Trimming cost V 5 bases and J 3 bases; bases outside gene matches: 6. Drawing the rest from reference TRBV7-9 and TRBJ1-1, the complete variable domain is DTGVSQNPRHKITKRGQNVTFRCDPISEHNRLYWYRQTLGQGPEFLTYFQNEAQLEKSRLLSDRFSAERPKGSFSTLEIQRTEQGDSAMYLCASSVRGADTEAFFGQGTRLTVV.

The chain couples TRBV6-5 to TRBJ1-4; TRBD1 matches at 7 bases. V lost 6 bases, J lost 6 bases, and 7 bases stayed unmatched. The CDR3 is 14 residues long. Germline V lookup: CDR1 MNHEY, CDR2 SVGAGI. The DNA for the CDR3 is TGTGCCAGCAGGGGGATAGGGACAGATGAAAAACTGTTTTTT. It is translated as CASRGIGTDEKLFF.

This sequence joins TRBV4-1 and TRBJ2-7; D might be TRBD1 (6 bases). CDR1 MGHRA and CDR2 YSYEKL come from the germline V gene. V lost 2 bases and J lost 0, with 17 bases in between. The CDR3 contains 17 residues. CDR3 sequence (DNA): TGCGCCAGCAGCCAACCACCAGGGGCGAGGAGCTCCTACGAGCAGTACTTC. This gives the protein CASSQPPGARSSYEQYF.

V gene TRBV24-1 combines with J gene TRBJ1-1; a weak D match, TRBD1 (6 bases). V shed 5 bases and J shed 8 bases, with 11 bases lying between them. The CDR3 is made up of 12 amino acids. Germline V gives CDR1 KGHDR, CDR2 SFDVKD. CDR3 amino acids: CATSGGGTEAFF. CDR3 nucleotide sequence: TGTGCCACCAGTGGGGGGGGGACAGAAGCTTTCTTT.

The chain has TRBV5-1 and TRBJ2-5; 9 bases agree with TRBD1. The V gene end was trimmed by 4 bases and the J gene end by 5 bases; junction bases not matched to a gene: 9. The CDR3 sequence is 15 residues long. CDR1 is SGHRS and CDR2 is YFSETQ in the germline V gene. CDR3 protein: CASSIGQGRGETQYF. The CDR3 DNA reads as TGCGCCAGCAGCATCGGACAGGGGAGAGGGGAGACCCAGTACTTC.

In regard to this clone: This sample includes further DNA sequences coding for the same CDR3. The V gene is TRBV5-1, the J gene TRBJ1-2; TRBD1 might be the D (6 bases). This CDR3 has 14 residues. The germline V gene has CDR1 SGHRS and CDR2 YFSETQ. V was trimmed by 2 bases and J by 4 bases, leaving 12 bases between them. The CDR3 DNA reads TGCGCCAGCAGCTTAGGTCAGGGGACCTATGGCTACACCTTC. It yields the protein CASSLGQGTYGYTF.

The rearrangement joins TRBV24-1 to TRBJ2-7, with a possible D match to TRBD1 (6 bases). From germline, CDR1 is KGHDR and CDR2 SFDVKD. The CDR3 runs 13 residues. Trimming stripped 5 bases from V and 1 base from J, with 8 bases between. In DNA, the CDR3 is TGTGCCACCAGTGTTACAGGGTCCTACGAGCAGTACTTC. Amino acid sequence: CATSVTGSYEQYF.

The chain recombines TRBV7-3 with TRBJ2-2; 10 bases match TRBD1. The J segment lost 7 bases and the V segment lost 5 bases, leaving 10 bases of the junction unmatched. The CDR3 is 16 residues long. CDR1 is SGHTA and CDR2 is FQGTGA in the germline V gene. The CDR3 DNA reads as TGTGCCAGCAGCCCGGGACAGGGGTTAATCGGCGGGGAGCTGTTTTTT. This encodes CASSPGQGLIGGELFF.

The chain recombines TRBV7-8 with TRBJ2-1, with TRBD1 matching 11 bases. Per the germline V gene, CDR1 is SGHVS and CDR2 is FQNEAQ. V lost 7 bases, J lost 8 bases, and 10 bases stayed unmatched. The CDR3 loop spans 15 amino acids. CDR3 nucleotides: TGTGCCAGCATCACTCGGGGACAGGGGGGCGATGAGCAGTTCTTC. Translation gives CASITRGQGGDEQFF.

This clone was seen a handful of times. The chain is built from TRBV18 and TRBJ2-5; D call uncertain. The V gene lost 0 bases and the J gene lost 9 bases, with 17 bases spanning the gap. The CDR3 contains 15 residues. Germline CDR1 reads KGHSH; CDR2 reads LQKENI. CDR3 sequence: CASSPPVSGSLAQYF. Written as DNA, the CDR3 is TGTGCCAGCTCACCACCGGTTTCAGGTTCTTTGGCCCAGTACTTC.

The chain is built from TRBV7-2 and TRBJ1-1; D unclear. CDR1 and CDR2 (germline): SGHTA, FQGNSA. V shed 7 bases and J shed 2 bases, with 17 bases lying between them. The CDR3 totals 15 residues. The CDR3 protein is CASTLTPGLNTEAFF. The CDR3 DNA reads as TGTGCCAGCACCCTTACCCCGGGGTTAAACACTGAAGCTTTCTTT.

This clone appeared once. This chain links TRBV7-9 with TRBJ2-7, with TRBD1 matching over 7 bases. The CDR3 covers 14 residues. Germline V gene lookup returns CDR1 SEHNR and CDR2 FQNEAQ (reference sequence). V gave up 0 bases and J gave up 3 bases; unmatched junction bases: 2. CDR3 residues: CASSLAYRGYEQYF. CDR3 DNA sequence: TGTGCCAGCAGCTTAGCCTACAGGGGCTACGAGCAGTACTTC.

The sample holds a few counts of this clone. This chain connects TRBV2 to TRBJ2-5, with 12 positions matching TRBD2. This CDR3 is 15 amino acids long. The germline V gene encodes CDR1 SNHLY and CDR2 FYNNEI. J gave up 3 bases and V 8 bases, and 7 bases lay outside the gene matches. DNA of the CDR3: TGTGCCAGCCTTGCGGCTAGCGGGGGGGAAGAGACCCAGTACTTC. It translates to CASLAASGGEETQYF.